The 5 T cell receptor beta chains below were found in one sample sequenced in a study of T-cell reconstitution after alpha-beta-depleted transplantation in children. TCRbeta library construction was performed incorporating unique molecular identifiers. MiXCR was run by TCRdb on the PCR reads, yielding one entry per CDR3 protein. This table has some 390,000 distinct CDR3 sequences, roughly 20% appearing once. Here the sequenced sample was PBMCs from the stem cell graft donor, taken from the stem cell graft. These receptors were collected from a human donor who donated a stem cell graft to a child with acute myeloid leukemia.

This clonotype was detected only a few times. This chain uses TRBV20-1 with TRBJ2-2; TRBD1 matches at 8 bases. The CDR3 extends over 14 amino acids. CDR1 is DFQATT, CDR2 SNEGSKA, per germline (reference sequence). Unmatched junction bases numbered 7, after V lost 5 bases and J lost 5 bases. CDR3 protein: CSAPPQGDTGELFF. The CDR3 DNA reads TGCAGTGCTCCCCCACAGGGGGATACCGGGGAGCTGTTTTTT.

This clonotype was counted ten times or more. This sequence joins TRBV29-1 and TRBJ2-7; D may be TRBD2 (5 bases). V was cut by 3 bases and J by 6 bases, with 15 bases left in between. Germline assignment: CDR1 SQVTM and CDR2 ANQGSEA. This CDR3 spans 13 amino acids. This CDR3 reads CSVEVKDGIEQYF. In nucleotides, the CDR3 is TGCAGCGTTGAGGTGAAGGACGGGATCGAGCAGTACTTC.

This clonotype was seen many times. The V gene is TRBV6-5, the J gene TRBJ1-6; no reliable D call. Germline V CDR1 and CDR2: MNHEY, SVGAGI. The CDR3 has 19 residues. Trimming removed 2 bases at V and 8 bases at J, with 25 bases between. CDR3 coding DNA: TGTGCCAGCAGTTACGCCAGTTACGGTTTGGCTCTCGGGGATTCACCCCTCCACTTT. It encodes CASSYASYGLALGDSPLHF.

The chain combines TRBV20-1 with TRBJ2-3; possible D gene TRBD2, 6 bases. From germline, CDR1 is DFQATT and CDR2 SNEGSKA (reference sequence). The CDR3 runs to 15 residues. The V and J ends lost 0 bases and 2 bases respectively, with 12 bases between them. The CDR3 is CSARDWRGITDTQYF. The CDR3 DNA sequence: TGCAGTGCTAGAGATTGGCGGGGCATCACAGATACGCAGTATTTT.

This chain links TRBV9 with TRBJ1-3; D is unresolved. Germline V CDR1 and CDR2: SGDLS, YYNGEE. CDR3 size: 14 residues. Deletions cut 3 bases from V and 0 bases from J, with 7 bases between. CDR3 sequence: CASSERVSGNTIYF. The CDR3 DNA follows: TGTGCCAGCAGCGAAAGGGTCTCTGGAAACACCATATATTTT.